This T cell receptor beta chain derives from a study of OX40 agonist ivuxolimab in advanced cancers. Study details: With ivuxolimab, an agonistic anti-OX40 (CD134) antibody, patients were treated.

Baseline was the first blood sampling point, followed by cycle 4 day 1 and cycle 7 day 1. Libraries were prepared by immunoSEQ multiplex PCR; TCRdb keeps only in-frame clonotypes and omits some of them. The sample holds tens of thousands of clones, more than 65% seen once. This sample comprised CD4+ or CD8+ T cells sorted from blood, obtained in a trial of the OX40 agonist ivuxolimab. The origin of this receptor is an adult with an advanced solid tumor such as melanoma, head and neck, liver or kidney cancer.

CDR3 nucleotide sequence: TGTGCCAGCAGCACCGGGACTAGAACAGTAGATACGCAGTATTTT. It codes for CASSTGTRTVDTQYF. The J gene is TRBJ2-3, the V gene TRBV7-6, with 8 bases fitting TRBD2. The CDR3 covers 15 residues. Trimming at V came to 5 bases and at J to 5 bases, leaving 9 bases not matched to a gene. Per the germline V gene, CDR1 is SGHVS and CDR2 is FNYEAQ.